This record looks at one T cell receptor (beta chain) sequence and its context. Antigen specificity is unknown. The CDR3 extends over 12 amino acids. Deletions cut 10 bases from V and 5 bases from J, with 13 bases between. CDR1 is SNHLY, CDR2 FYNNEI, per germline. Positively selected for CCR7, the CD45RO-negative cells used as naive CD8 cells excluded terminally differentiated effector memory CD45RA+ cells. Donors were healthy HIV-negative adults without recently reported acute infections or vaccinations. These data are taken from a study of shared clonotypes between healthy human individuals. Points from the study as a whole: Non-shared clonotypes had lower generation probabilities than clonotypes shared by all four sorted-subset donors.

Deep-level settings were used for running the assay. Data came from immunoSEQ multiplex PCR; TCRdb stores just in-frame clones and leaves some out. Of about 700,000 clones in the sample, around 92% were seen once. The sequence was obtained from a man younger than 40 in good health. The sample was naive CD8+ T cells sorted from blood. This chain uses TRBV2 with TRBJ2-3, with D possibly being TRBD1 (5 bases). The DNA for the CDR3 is TGTGCCACAAAAGTGGGGCGAGATACGCAGTATTTT. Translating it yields CATKVGRDTQYF.